These T cell receptor beta chains were read from a single sample in a study of shared clonotypes between healthy human individuals. TCRdb's copy holds only in-frame clones and misses some; the assay was immunoSEQ multiplex PCR. The table has around 2,000,000 clones, approximately 94% seen once. The sequencing input was naive CD8+ T cells from PBMCs. These receptors were obtained from a man between 18 and 35 years old in good health. Some clones in this sample may be carry-over from other donors' samples. CDR3s include the opening cysteine and the closing phenylalanine or tryptophan. A D gene is named only where the DNA matches it firmly. The size of a clone is reported for some rows only, either as once, few or many, or as a class for expanded clones.

J,size,D,V,CDR3,DNA
TRBJ2-1,-,TRBD2,TRBV6-6,CASSLLAGGDNEQFF,TGTGCCAGCAGTCTGCTAGCGGGAGGGGACAATGAGCAGTTCTTC
TRBJ2-7,-,TRBD1,TRBV29-1,CSVGPAYGQGTSSLTYEQYF,TGCAGCGTTGGGCCCGCCTACGGACAGGGAACGTCATCCTTGACTTACGAGCAGTACTTC
TRBJ1-2,-,-,TRBV4-1,CASSPTGTPGGYTF,TGCGCCAGCAGCCCTACGGGGACCCCCGGGGGCTACACCTTC
TRBJ2-7,-,-,TRBV4-1,CASSQQGYNEQYF,TGCGCCAGCAGCCAACAGGGTTACAACGAGCAGTACTTC
TRBJ1-1,-,-,TRBV19,CASFGRQGGPEAFF,TGTGCCAGTTTTGGACGGCAGGGAGGGCCTGAAGCTTTCTTT
TRBJ2-1,once,-,TRBV10-1,CASSENGNEQFF,TGCGCCAGCAGTGAGAATGGGAATGAGCAGTTCTTC
TRBJ1-1,-,TRBD1,TRBV28,CASSLIRDRGWGTEAFF,TGTGCCAGCAGTTTAATCCGGGACAGGGGCTGGGGAACTGAAGCTTTCTTT
TRBJ2-1,-,TRBD2,TRBV11-2,CASSQGLAGYNEQFF,TGTGCCAGCAGCCAGGGACTAGCGGGCTACAATGAGCAGTTCTTC
TRBJ1-1,-,-,TRBV27,CASSFSGAHTEAFF,TGTGCCAGCAGTTTTTCAGGAGCTCACACTGAAGCTTTCTTT
TRBJ2-3,-,-,TRBV7-9,CASTNGGQTPTDTQYF,TGTGCCAGCACCAACGGCGGCCAGACTCCCACAGATACGCAGTATTTT
TRBJ2-7,-,TRBD1,TRBV11-2,CASRGVGQGATYGYEQYF,TGTGCCAGCAGGGGAGTCGGACAGGGGGCAACATACGGCTACGAGCAGTACTTC
TRBJ1-1,-,-,TRBV5-1,CASRLDVRKTEAFF,TGCGCCAGCAGGCTGGACGTCCGAAAGACTGAAGCTTTCTTT
TRBJ1-5,-,TRBD1,TRBV18,CASSPSGTGIGTQPQHF,TGTGCCAGCTCACCCTCCGGGACAGGGATCGGGACCCAGCCCCAGCATTTT
TRBJ2-7,-,-,TRBV7-2,CASSFIGNAYEQYF,TGTGCCAGCAGCTTCATTGGGAATGCGTACGAGCAGTACTTC
TRBJ2-7,-,-,TRBV10-3,CAISEPPLVEQYF,TGTGCCATCAGTGAGCCCCCGTTGGTCGAGCAGTACTTC
TRBJ2-7,-,TRBD2,TRBV2,CASSERLAAYEQYF,TGTGCCAGCAGTGAAAGACTAGCGGCCTACGAGCAGTACTTC
TRBJ2-7,-,TRBD2,TRBV7-7,CASSLGLAGGPGEQYF,TGTGCCAGCAGCTTAGGGCTAGCGGGAGGGCCTGGCGAGCAGTACTTC
TRBJ2-2,-,-,TRBV21-1,CASSTAAGGELFF,TGTGCCAGCAGCACGGCGGCTGGCGGGGAGCTGTTTTTT
TRBJ1-2,-,TRBD1,TRBV18,CAATGAGVKRDYGYTF,TGTGCCGCTACAGGGGCAGGGGTGAAACGGGACTATGGCTACACCTTC
TRBJ1-6,once,-,TRBV28,CASSFTRITLHF,TGTGCCAGCAGTTTTACCCGGATAACCCTCCACTTT
TRBJ1-4,-,-,TRBV2,CASRRQTSATNEKLFF,TGTGCCAGCAGAAGACAGACCTCCGCTACTAATGAAAAACTGTTTTTT
TRBJ2-7,-,-,TRBV2,CASSHRKVQGSYEQYF,TGTGCCAGCAGCCATCGGAAGGTCCAGGGCTCCTACGAGCAGTACTTC
TRBJ1-2,-,-,TRBV12-5,CASGLTGNYGYTF,TGTGCTAGTGGCCTGACAGGAAACTATGGCTACACCTTC
TRBJ2-2,-,TRBD2,TRBV6-6,CASSWNSGANTGELFF,TGTGCCAGCAGTTGGAATAGCGGGGCGAACACCGGGGAGCTGTTTTTT
TRBJ1-1,few,-,TRBV7-9,CASSTGGTEAFF,TGTGCCAGCAGCACAGGAGGCACTGAAGCTTTCTTT
TRBJ2-5,-,-,TRBV7-9,CASSLTGYQETQYF,TGTGCCAGCAGCCTGACAGGTTACCAAGAGACCCAGTACTTC
TRBJ1-1,once,TRBD1,TRBV9,CASSETGGTEAFF,TGTGCCAGCAGCGAGACAGGGGGTACTGAAGCTTTCTTT
TRBJ2-1,-,-,TRBV27,CASSFRTYNEQFF,TGTGCCAGCAGTTTCAGGACTTACAATGAGCAGTTCTTC
TRBJ1-4,once,-,TRBV2,CASSEGLGVEKLFF,TGTGCCAGCAGTGAGGGCCTAGGGGTTGAAAAACTGTTTTTT
TRBJ1-4,-,-,TRBV6-5,CATRNRVGANEKLFF,TGTGCCACCCGAAACAGGGTAGGGGCCAATGAAAAACTGTTTTTT
TRBJ2-7,-,TRBD2,TRBV7-3,CASSPPGLAGAREQYF,TGTGCCAGCAGCCCACCAGGACTAGCGGGAGCCCGCGAGCAGTACTTC
TRBJ1-5,-,-,TRBV27,CASSWGNNQPQHF,TGTGCCAGCAGTTGGGGGAACAATCAGCCCCAGCATTTT
TRBJ2-7,-,-,TRBV27,CASTLMGGSYEQYF,TGTGCCAGCACCCTTATGGGCGGCTCCTACGAGCAGTACTTC
TRBJ2-7,-,TRBD1,TRBV2,CARGTGVSYEQYF,TGTGCCAGAGGGACAGGGGTTTCCTACGAGCAGTACTTC
TRBJ1-1,-,-,TRBV29-1,CSVVTGNTEAFF,TGCAGCGTCGTCACAGGGAACACTGAAGCTTTCTTT
TRBJ2-7,-,-,TRBV7-2,CASSLFPGDYEQYF,TGTGCCAGCAGCTTATTTCCCGGAGACTACGAGCAGTACTTC
TRBJ1-1,few,-,TRBV7-9,CASSLAGAEAFF,TGTGCCAGCAGCTTAGCGGGGGCTGAAGCTTTCTTT
TRBJ1-1,-,-,TRBV6-5,CASRTWGREAFF,TGTGCCAGCAGGACATGGGGCAGGGAAGCTTTCTTT
TRBJ1-2,once,-,TRBV29-1,CSVVNMESGYTF,TGCAGCGTTGTAAACATGGAATCGGGCTACACCTTC
TRBJ2-7,-,TRBD1,TRBV28,CASSWDRGSGSLGEQYF,TGTGCCAGCAGTTGGGACAGGGGGAGCGGGAGTCTTGGCGAGCAGTACTTC
TRBJ2-7,-,-,TRBV5-3,CASSFPQRREQYF,TGTGCCAGCAGCTTCCCTCAGCGTCGCGAGCAGTACTTC
TRBJ2-3,-,-,TRBV15,CATSRGSGWRPTDTQYF,TGTGCCACCAGCAGAGGATCCGGTTGGAGGCCCACAGATACGCAGTATTTT
TRBJ2-1,-,TRBD1,TRBV7-9,CASTPPGAGGHNEQFF,TGTGCCAGCACCCCCCCGGGGGCAGGGGGCCACAATGAGCAGTTCTTC
TRBJ1-1,-,TRBD1,TRBV28,CASSLVPGQGFEAFF,TGTGCCAGCAGTCTTGTACCCGGACAGGGATTTGAAGCTTTCTTT
TRBJ2-7,-,-,TRBV7-9,CASSSGREISYEQYF,TGTGCCAGCAGCTCGGGTCGGGAGATATCCTACGAGCAGTACTTC
TRBJ1-3,-,-,TRBV18,CASSPDSSGNTIYF,TGTGCCAGCTCACCAGATTCATCTGGAAACACCATATATTTT
TRBJ2-1,-,TRBD2,TRBV9,CASSVRTSGNNEQFF,TGTGCCAGCAGCGTCAGGACTAGCGGAAACAATGAGCAGTTCTTC
TRBJ2-5,-,-,TRBV27,CASSLGPQETQYF,TGTGCCAGCAGCCTGGGTCCCCAAGAGACCCAGTACTTC
TRBJ1-2,-,-,TRBV4-1,CASSHIGENRYTF,TGCGCCAGCAGCCATATTGGGGAAAATCGCTACACCTTC
TRBJ2-7,-,-,TRBV5-4,CASSLSGGSYEQYF,TGTGCCAGCAGCTTGTCTGGCGGATCATACGAGCAGTACTTC
TRBJ2-7,-,-,TRBV6-1,CASSEAETGSYEQYF,TGTGCCAGCAGTGAAGCTGAGACAGGCTCCTACGAGCAGTACTTC
TRBJ2-1,-,TRBD1,TRBV28,CASRRDSRVMPDNEQFF,TGTGCCAGCAGGAGGGACAGCAGGGTTATGCCCGACAATGAGCAGTTCTTC
TRBJ2-2,-,-,TRBV12-5,CASSPGPATGELFF,TGTGCTAGCTCTCCAGGACCAGCCACCGGGGAGCTGTTTTTT
TRBJ2-3,-,-,TRBV12-5,CASGPQESTDTQYF,TGTGCTAGTGGTCCACAGGAAAGCACAGATACGCAGTATTTT